This T cell receptor (beta chain) was found in a study of blood T cell repertoires in COVID-19. The overall study: COVID-19 samples from acute and convalescent phases originated in the United States, Italy and Spain. PBMCs, B-cell-depleted T cells, or T cells provided the cDNA or gDNA that made up the material.

Authors' analysis steps: Reference gene primer amplification in the assay estimated nucleated cell counts. Measured with immunoSEQ multiplex PCR; TCRdb has only the in-frame clones, and not every one. V and J calls and clone size are those listed in that table; D and trimming were worked out from the DNA. This sample has tens of thousands of clones; around 85% occur once, and the top ten carry about 4.9%. This CDR3 has 15 amino acids. CDR1 and CDR2 (germline): MDHEN, SYDVKM. Trimming took 10 bases from V and 4 from J; bases not matched to a gene: 9. The TCR was taken from a man aged 50-60 years with active COVID-19. This rearrangement joins TRBV28 to TRBJ2-2; 10 nucleotides agree with TRBD1. Specimen: peripheral blood. CDR3 nucleotide sequence: TGTGCCACCCTACCCCGGACAGGGGGCACCGGGGAGCTGTTTTTT. Amino acids: CATLPRTGGTGELFF.